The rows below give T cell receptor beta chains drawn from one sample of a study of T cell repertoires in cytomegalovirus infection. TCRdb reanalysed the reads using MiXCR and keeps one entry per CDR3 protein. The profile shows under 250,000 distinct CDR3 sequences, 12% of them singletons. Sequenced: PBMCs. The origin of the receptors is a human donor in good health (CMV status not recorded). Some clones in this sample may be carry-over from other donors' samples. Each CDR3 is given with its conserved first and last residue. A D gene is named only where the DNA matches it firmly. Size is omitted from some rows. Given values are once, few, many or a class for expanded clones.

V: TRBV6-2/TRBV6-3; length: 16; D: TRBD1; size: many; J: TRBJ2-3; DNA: TGTGCCAGCAGTTGGAATGACAGGGTGGGCCCAGATACGCAGTATTTT; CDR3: CASSWNDRVGPDTQYF
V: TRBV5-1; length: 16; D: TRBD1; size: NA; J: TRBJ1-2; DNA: TGCGCCAGCAGCTTGGGGGAGGGACAGGCGATCTATGGCTACACCTTC; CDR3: CASSLGEGQAIYGYTF
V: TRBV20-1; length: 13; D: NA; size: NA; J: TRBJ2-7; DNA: TGCAGTGCTAGAGATGGGGCAGGGTACGAGCAGTACTTC; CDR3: CSARDGAGYEQYF
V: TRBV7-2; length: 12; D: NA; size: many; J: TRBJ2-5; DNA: TGTGCCAGCAGCATAGAGGTGGGGACCCAGTACTTC; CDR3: CASSIEVGTQYF
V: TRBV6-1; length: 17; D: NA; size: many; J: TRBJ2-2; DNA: TGTGCCAGCATTCCATTAGGGGGGGGAACTATCACCGGGGAGCTGTTTTTT; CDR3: CASIPLGGGTITGELFF
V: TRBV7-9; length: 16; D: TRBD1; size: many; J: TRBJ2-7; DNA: TGTGCCAGCAGCTTCGGCCCCTGGGACAGGGGCGACGAGCAGTACTTC; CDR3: CASSFGPWDRGDEQYF
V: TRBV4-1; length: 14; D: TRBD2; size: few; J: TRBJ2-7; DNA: TGCGCCAGCAGCCAAGATCTGGGGGGGTACGAGCAGTACTTC; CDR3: CASSQDLGGYEQYF
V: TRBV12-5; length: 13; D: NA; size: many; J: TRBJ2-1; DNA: TGTGCTAGTGGTCGTACAACCGACAATGAGCAGTTCTTC; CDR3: CASGRTTDNEQFF
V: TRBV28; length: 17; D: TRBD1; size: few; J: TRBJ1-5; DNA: TGTGCCAGCAGTTCCTCGACCCCAGGGGGCCAAGGTCAGCCCCAGCATTTT; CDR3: CASSSSTPGGQGQPQHF
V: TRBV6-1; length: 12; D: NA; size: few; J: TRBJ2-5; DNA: TGTGCCAGCAAAGGGCCCGACGGGACCCAGTACTTC; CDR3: CASKGPDGTQYF
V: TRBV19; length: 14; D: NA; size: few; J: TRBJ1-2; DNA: TGTGCCAGTAGTATGAGAAGGGAAAACTATGGCTACACCTTC; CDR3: CASSMRRENYGYTF
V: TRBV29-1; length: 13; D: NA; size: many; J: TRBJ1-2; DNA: TGCAGCGTTGCCCGACAGTCGGGCGATGGCTACACCTTC; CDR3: CSVARQSGDGYTF
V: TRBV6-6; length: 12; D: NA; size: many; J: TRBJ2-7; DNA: TGTGCCAGCAAGGGAGGGGGGCGCGAGCAGTACTTC; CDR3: CASKGGGREQYF
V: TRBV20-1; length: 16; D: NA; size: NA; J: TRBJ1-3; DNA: TGCAGTGCTAGACCTACAGGGTCCGGCCATGGAAACACCATATATTTT; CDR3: CSARPTGSGHGNTIYF
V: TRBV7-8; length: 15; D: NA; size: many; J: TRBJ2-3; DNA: TGTGCCAGCAGCTTAGACGGAACCAGCTCGGATACGCAGTATTTT; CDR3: CASSLDGTSSDTQYF
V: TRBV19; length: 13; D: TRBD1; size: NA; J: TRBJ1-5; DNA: TGTGCCATTTCCGGGACAGGGAATCAGCCCCAGCATTTT; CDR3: CAISGTGNQPQHF
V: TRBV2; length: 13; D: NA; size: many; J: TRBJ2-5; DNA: TGTGCCAGCAGCTCCGGACGGGAAGAGACCCAGTACTTC; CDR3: CASSSGREETQYF
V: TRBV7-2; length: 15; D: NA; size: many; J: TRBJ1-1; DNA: TGTGCCAGCAGCCCGAGGTGGAGGGAATACACTGAAGCTTTCTTT; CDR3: CASSPRWREYTEAFF
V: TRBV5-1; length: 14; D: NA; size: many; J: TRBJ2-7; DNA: TGCGCCAGCAGCCTCTGGACAGCCACCTACGAGCAGTACTTC; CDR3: CASSLWTATYEQYF
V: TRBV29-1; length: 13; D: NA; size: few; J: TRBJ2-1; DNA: TGCAGCGGGGGAGTGCTCAGGGGCAATGAGCAGTTCTTC; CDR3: CSGGVLRGNEQFF
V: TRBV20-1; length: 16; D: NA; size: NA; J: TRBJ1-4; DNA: TGCAGTGCTAGCCTATCACGGGGCAGTTCGAGTGAAAAACTGTTTTTT; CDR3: CSASLSRGSSSEKLFF
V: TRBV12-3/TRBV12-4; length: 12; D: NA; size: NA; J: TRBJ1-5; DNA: TGTGCCAGCAGACAGGGATTTCAGCCCCAGCATTTT; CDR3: CASRQGFQPQHF
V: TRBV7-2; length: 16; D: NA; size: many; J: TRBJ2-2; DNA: TGTGCCAGCAGCAAAGACTCTCACATACACACCGGGGAGCTGTTTTTT; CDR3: CASSKDSHIHTGELFF